The rows below give T cell receptor beta chains drawn from one sample of a study of identical twins. One entry per CDR3 protein results from TCRdb running MiXCR on the 5' RACE reads. The data contain 450,000 to 650,000 distinct CDR3 sequences, approximately 16% of them seen just once; the ten biggest clones take up roughly 0.46%. The same specimen was also included in a second study, on yellow fever vaccine responses in identical twins.

Sequenced material: CD4+ T cells sorted from blood. Every receptor here comes from a woman between 18 and 30 years old in good health. CDR3s include the opening cysteine and the closing phenylalanine or tryptophan.

V: TRBV7-9; J: TRBJ1-3; CDR3: CASSLGTFAGNTIYF
V: TRBV6-5; J: TRBJ1-5; CDR3: CASSYKTGNQPQHF
V: TRBV4-1; J: TRBJ2-1; CDR3: CASSQLAGGLNEQFF
V: TRBV5-1; J: TRBJ2-1; CDR3: CASEASGGRSYNEQFF
V: TRBV7-9; J: TRBJ2-1; CDR3: CASSPRDRDNEQFF
V: TRBV2; J: TRBJ2-1; CDR3: CASSGRTGGINEQFF
V: TRBV5-1; J: TRBJ2-2; CDR3: CASTTSPGGGDTGELFF
V: TRBV6-1; J: TRBJ2-5; CDR3: CASSATGSGETQYF
V: TRBV2; J: TRBJ2-5; CDR3: CASSDPGGGRETQYF
V: TRBV12-3/TRBV12-4; J: TRBJ2-3; CDR3: CASSWTGQTDTQYF
V: TRBV6-5; J: TRBJ2-5; CDR3: CASSLAGGFETQYF
V: TRBV2; J: TRBJ2-5; CDR3: CASSGETGGTQYF
V: TRBV10-3; J: TRBJ2-7; CDR3: CATGRDRPYEQYF
V: TRBV9; J: TRBJ2-1; CDR3: CASSPRLLHEQFF
V: TRBV27; J: TRBJ2-2; CDR3: CASSLFRQGSTGELFF
V: TRBV6-5; J: TRBJ1-1; CDR3: CASSYYGGRNTEAFF
V: TRBV24-1; J: TRBJ2-5; CDR3: CATSDSAVETQYF
V: TRBV10-2; J: TRBJ2-6; CDR3: CASSELKGSGANVLTF
V: TRBV5-1; J: TRBJ2-2; CDR3: CASSLRASGSNTGELFF
V: TRBV7-2; J: TRBJ2-3; CDR3: CASSLVQGLDTQYF
V: TRBV7-2; J: TRBJ2-3; CDR3: CASSNWEGPTDTQYF
V: TRBV14; J: TRBJ2-5; CDR3: CASSQDRFGYIQETQYF
V: TRBV6-1; J: TRBJ2-5; CDR3: CASSEGGEWETQYF
V: TRBV11-1; J: TRBJ2-6; CDR3: CASSSFTNSFFSGANVLTF
V: TRBV28; J: TRBJ2-1; CDR3: CASSLETGAYNEQFF
V: TRBV28; J: TRBJ1-2; CDR3: CASTKANYGYTF
V: TRBV18; J: TRBJ2-5; CDR3: CASSPSRTSGGLQETQYF
V: TRBV7-7; J: TRBJ2-5; CDR3: CASSLSFRGRETQYF
V: TRBV19; J: TRBJ1-1; CDR3: CASSIRDTEAFF
V: TRBV24-1; J: TRBJ2-3; CDR3: CATSDKTSDTQYF
V: TRBV29-1; J: TRBJ2-7; CDR3: CSGGQGNEQYF
V: TRBV20-1; J: TRBJ1-4; CDR3: CSARDRAGQKLFF
V: TRBV10-3; J: TRBJ2-2; CDR3: CAISETGADTGELFF
V: TRBV28; J: TRBJ2-2; CDR3: CASSLGAGGTGELFF
V: TRBV28; J: TRBJ1-5; CDR3: CASSYSRISNQPQHF
V: TRBV5-1; J: TRBJ2-2; CDR3: CASSFRQANTGELFF
V: TRBV7-9; J: TRBJ2-1; CDR3: CASSLGGQLYNEQFF
V: TRBV20-1; J: TRBJ2-7; CDR3: CSASLPGSSYEQYF
V: TRBV29-1; J: TRBJ1-1; CDR3: CSVEEPKGRDWNTEAFF
V: TRBV7-7; J: TRBJ2-2; CDR3: CASSSRRANTGEPFF
V: TRBV24-1; J: TRBJ2-1; CDR3: CATSEDRVSEQFF
V: TRBV5-6; J: TRBJ1-2; CDR3: CASIPNPGDEVHGYTF
V: TRBV10-2; J: TRBJ1-6; CDR3: CASSEDLNSPLHF
V: TRBV5-1; J: TRBJ2-5; CDR3: CASSLAGTGNPQEETQYF